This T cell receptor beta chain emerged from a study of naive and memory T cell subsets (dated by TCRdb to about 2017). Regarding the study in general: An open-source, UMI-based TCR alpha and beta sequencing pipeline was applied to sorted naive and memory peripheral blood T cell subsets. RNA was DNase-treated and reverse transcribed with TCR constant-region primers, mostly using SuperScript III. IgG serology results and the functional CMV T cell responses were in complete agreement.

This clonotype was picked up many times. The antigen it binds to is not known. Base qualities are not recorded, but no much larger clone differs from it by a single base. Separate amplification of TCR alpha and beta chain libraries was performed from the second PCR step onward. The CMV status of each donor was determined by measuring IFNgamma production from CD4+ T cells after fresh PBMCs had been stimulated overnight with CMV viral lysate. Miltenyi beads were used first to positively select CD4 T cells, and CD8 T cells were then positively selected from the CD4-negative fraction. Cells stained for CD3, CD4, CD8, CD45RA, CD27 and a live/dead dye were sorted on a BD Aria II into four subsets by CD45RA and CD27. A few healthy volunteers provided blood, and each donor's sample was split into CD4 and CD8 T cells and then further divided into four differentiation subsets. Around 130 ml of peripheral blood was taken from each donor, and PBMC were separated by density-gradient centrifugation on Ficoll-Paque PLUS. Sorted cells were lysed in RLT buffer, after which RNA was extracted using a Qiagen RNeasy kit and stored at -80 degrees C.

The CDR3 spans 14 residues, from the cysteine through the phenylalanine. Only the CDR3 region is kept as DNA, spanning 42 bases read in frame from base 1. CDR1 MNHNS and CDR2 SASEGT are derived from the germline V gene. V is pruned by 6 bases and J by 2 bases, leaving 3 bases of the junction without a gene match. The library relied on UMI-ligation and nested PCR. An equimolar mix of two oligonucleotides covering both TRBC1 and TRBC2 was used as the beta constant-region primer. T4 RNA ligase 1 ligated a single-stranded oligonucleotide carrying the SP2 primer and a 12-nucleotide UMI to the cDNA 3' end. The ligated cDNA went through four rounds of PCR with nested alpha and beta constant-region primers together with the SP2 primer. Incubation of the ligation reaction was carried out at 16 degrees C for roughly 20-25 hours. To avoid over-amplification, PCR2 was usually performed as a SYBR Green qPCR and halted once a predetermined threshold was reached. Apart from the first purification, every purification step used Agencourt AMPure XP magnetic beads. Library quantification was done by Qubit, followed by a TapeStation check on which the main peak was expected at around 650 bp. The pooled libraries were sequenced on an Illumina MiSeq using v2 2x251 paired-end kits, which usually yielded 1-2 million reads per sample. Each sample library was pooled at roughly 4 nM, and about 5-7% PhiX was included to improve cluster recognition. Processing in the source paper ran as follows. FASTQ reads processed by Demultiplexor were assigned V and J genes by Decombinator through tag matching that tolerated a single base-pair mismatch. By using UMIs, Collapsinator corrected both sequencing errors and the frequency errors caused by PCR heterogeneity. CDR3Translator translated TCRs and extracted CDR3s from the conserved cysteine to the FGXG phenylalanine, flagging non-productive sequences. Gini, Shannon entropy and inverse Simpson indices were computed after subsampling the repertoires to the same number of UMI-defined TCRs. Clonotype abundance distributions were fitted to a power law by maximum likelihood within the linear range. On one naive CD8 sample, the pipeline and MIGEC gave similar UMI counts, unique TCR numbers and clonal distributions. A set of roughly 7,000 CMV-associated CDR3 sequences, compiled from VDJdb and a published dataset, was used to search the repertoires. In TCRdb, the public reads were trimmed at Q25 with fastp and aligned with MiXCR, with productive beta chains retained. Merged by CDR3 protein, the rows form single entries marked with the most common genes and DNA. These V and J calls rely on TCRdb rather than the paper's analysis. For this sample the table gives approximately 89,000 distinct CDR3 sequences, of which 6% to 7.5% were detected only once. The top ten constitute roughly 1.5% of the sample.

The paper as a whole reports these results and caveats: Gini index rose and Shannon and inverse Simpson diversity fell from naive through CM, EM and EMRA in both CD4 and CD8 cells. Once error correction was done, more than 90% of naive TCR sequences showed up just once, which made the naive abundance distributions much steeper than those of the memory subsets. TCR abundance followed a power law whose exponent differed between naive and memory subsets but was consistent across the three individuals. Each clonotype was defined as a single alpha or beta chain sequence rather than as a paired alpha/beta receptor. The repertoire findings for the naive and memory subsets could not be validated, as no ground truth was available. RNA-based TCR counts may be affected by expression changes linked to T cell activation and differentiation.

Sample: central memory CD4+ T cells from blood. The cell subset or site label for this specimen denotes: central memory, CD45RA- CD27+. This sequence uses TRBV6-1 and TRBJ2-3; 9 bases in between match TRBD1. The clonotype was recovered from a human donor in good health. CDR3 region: CASRLQGATDTQYF. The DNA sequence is TGTGCCAGCAGGTTACAGGGGGCCACAGATACGCAGTATTTT.